This is a list of T cell receptor beta chains from one sample in a study of chemoradiotherapy in HPV16-positive cancers. The protocol was immunoSEQ multiplex PCR, while the TCRdb copy is restricted to in-frame clones and leaves out a portion. The sample contains about 1,000 clones, 74% of which appear only once. Sample: tumor tissue, taken from a patient who underwent chemoradiotherapy. These receptors all come from a human donor with HPV-associated anogenital cancer. CDR3s include the opening cysteine and the closing phenylalanine or tryptophan. A D gene is named only where the DNA matches it firmly. Only some rows state a clone size, as once, few, many or a class for expanded clones.

v_call,clone_size,d_call,j_call,cdr3_aa,cdr3_nt
TRBV7-4,.,.,TRBJ2-6,CASSPGTSSQSRANVLTF,TGTGCCAGCAGCCCTGGGACCAGCTCACAAAGTCGGGCCAACGTCCTGACTTTC
TRBV7-9,.,.,TRBJ2-7,CASSLGSLGYEQYF,TGTGCCAGCAGCTTAGGATCGTTGGGCTACGAGCAGTACTTC
TRBV19,.,.,TRBJ1-5,CASRSQYSNQPQHF,TGTGCCAGTAGATCACAGTATAGCAATCAGCCCCAGCATTTT
TRBV4-1,.,.,TRBJ2-7,CASSQVGGGREQYF,TGCGCCAGCAGCCAAGTCGGCGGTGGAAGAGAGCAGTACTTC
TRBV5-8,.,.,TRBJ1-2,CASSPLDSSNYGYTF,TGTGCCAGCAGCCCCTTGGACAGTTCTAACTATGGCTACACCTTC
TRBV27,.,.,TRBJ1-4,CASGPLGVSTNEKLFF,TGTGCCAGCGGACCTTTAGGCGTCTCAACTAATGAAAAACTGTTTTTT
TRBV28,.,.,TRBJ2-2,CASSLHGLNTGELFF,TGTGCCAGCAGTTTACACGGACTGAACACCGGGGAGCTGTTTTTT
TRBV7-3,.,.,TRBJ2-1,CASSLSTDNEQFF,TGTGCCAGCAGCTTATCCACCGACAATGAGCAGTTCTTC
TRBV6-5,once,.,TRBJ1-2,CASSLGQNYGYTF,TGTGCCAGCAGCCTTGGACAGAACTATGGCTACACCTTC
TRBV7-9,few,TRBD2,TRBJ2-7,CASSLSGLAGENEQYF,TGTGCCAGCAGCTTATCGGGACTAGCGGGAGAGAACGAGCAGTACTTC
TRBV6-5,.,.,TRBJ1-2,CASSYRGETYGYTF,TGTGCCAGCAGTTACCGTGGAGAGACCTATGGCTACACCTTC
TRBV6-6,.,.,TRBJ2-7,CASSFRDYSYEQYF,TGTGCCAGCAGCTTCCGAGACTACTCCTACGAGCAGTACTTC
TRBV7-2,.,.,TRBJ1-1,CASSLGGMNTEAFF,TGTGCCAGCAGCTTAGGGGGGATGAACACTGAAGCTTTCTTT
TRBV28,.,.,TRBJ1-5,CASSLILVRNQPQHF,TGTGCCAGCAGTTTAATCCTGGTTCGCAATCAGCCCCAGCATTTT
TRBV28,.,.,TRBJ2-3,CASTSFEGSTDTQYF,TGTGCCAGCACCTCCTTCGAGGGTAGCACAGATACGCAGTATTTT
TRBV2,.,TRBD1,TRBJ1-6,CASSPGQSSYNSPLHF,TGTGCCAGCAGCCCGGGACAGAGCTCCTATAATTCACCCCTCCACTTT
TRBV11-1,.,TRBD2,TRBJ2-3,CASSPPAGTSGTDTQYF,TGTGCCAGCAGCCCCCCCGCCGGGACTAGCGGCACAGATACGCAGTATTTT
TRBV5-5,.,.,TRBJ1-1,CASSFGTANTEAFF,TGTGCCAGCAGCTTCGGAACTGCGAACACTGAAGCTTTCTTT
TRBV30,.,TRBD1,TRBJ2-7,CAWSVDREGEQYF,TGTGCCTGGAGTGTGGACAGGGAAGGCGAGCAGTACTTC
TRBV11-2,.,.,TRBJ2-7,CASSLIRGYEQYF,TGTGCCAGCAGCTTAATCAGGGGCTACGAGCAGTACTTC
TRBV5-4,once,.,TRBJ1-1,CASSKPGTSNTEAFF,TGTGCCAGCAGCAAACCCGGGACTTCGAACACTGAAGCTTTCTTT
TRBV29-1,.,.,TRBJ2-7,CSVEDLGASSLEQYF,TGCAGCGTTGAAGATCTTGGGGCTAGCTCGCTAGAGCAGTACTTC
TRBV5-4,.,.,TRBJ2-7,CASSSTGTTTYEQYF,TGTGCCAGCAGCTCGACCGGGACAACCACCTACGAGCAGTACTTC
TRBV4-1,.,.,TRBJ1-2,CASSQDRLTGYYTF,TGCGCCAGCAGCCAAGATAGACTGACAGGCTACTACACCTTC
TRBV13,.,.,TRBJ2-1,CASSLIGGAGYNEQFF,TGTGCCAGCAGCCTCATTGGGGGGGCCGGATACAATGAGCAGTTCTTC
TRBV6-5,.,.,TRBJ1-3,CASRNRGNTIYF,TGTGCCAGCAGAAACAGAGGAAACACCATATATTTT
TRBV4-1,few,.,TRBJ2-4,CASSQDNRGAGAKNIQYF,TGCGCCAGCAGCCAAGATAATAGGGGGGCCGGGGCCAAAAACATTCAGTACTTC
TRBV29-1,.,.,TRBJ1-1,CSVEQLGTEAFF,TGCAGCGTTGAACAGCTTGGCACTGAAGCTTTCTTT
TRBV2,.,TRBD2,TRBJ2-7,CASRTSGAAHEQYF,TGTGCCAGCAGGACTAGCGGAGCGGCCCACGAGCAGTACTTC
TRBV27,.,.,TRBJ2-5,CASSGMVRGEQYF,TGTGCCAGCAGTGGGATGGTCCGTGGTGAGCAGTACTTC
TRBV5-4,.,TRBD1,TRBJ1-5,CASSLGTGNNQPQHF,TGTGCCAGCAGCTTGGGGACAGGGAACAATCAGCCCCAGCATTTT
TRBV19,.,.,TRBJ2-3,CASSSESTDTQYF,TGTGCCAGTAGTTCGGAGAGCACAGATACGCAGTATTTT
TRBV29-1,.,TRBD1,TRBJ1-2,CSVEDRRQGIYGYTF,TGCAGCGTTGAAGATCGGAGACAGGGGATCTATGGCTACACCTTC
TRBV2,once,TRBD2,TRBJ2-2,CASRLAVNTGELFF,TGTGCCAGCAGACTAGCGGTGAACACCGGGGAGCTGTTTTTT
TRBV28,.,TRBD2,TRBJ2-4,CASSSSYGRAYIQYF,TGTGCCAGCAGTTCCTCCTACGGGAGGGCCTACATTCAGTACTTC
TRBV27,few,TRBD2,TRBJ2-7,CASSPAGGVTYEQYF,TGTGCCAGCAGCCCGGCGGGAGGGGTAACCTACGAGCAGTACTTC
TRBV4-3,.,.,TRBJ1-4,CASSQDNGSGEKLFF,TGCGCCAGCAGCCAAGATAATGGGTCGGGCGAAAAACTGTTTTTT
TRBV5-6,.,.,TRBJ2-7,CASSGEDESSYEQYF,TGTGCCAGCAGCGGGGAGGACGAGAGCTCCTACGAGCAGTACTTC
TRBV15,.,TRBD2,TRBJ2-7,CATSRVEGGSSYEQYF,TGTGCCACCAGCAGAGTCGAGGGAGGGAGCTCCTACGAGCAGTACTTC
TRBV19,.,TRBD1,TRBJ1-1,CATHRTGTMNTEAFF,TGTGCCACCCATCGGACAGGGACCATGAACACTGAAGCTTTCTTT
TRBV7-9,.,.,TRBJ1-1,CASSFAKTISEAFF,TGTGCCAGCAGCTTTGCCAAGACGATCTCTGAAGCTTTCTTT
TRBV5-1,.,TRBD1,TRBJ2-7,CASSLGGDRVDEQYF,TGCGCCAGCAGCTTGGGGGGGGACAGGGTGGACGAGCAGTACTTC
TRBV5-4,.,.,TRBJ2-7,CASSLGLGTDYEQYF,TGTGCCAGCAGCTTGGGATTAGGCACAGACTACGAGCAGTACTTC
TRBV7-8,few,.,TRBJ1-5,CASSNDGAGNQPQHF,TGTGCCAGCAGCAACGACGGGGCAGGCAATCAGCCCCAGCATTTT
TRBV6-5,few,TRBD2,TRBJ2-7,CATRTSGVYEQYF,TGTGCCACACGGACTAGCGGGGTCTACGAGCAGTACTTC
TRBV5-1,.,.,TRBJ2-5,CASNPGAQETQYF,TGCGCCAGCAACCCAGGGGCCCAGGAGACCCAGTACTTC
TRBV10-3,once,TRBD1,TRBJ2-7,CAIRSRGQGADEQYF,TGTGCCATCAGGTCCCGCGGACAGGGGGCCGACGAGCAGTACTTC
TRBV25-1,.,TRBD1,TRBJ1-2,CARTGGLGYTF,TGTGCTCGGACAGGGGGCTTGGGCTACACCTTC
TRBV29-1,.,.,TRBJ2-7,CSVELTELYEQYF,TGCAGCGTTGAACTGACAGAACTCTACGAGCAGTACTTC
TRBV30,.,.,TRBJ2-3,CAWSGINTDTQYF,TGTGCCTGGAGTGGGATAAACACAGATACGCAGTATTTT